This is a list of T cell receptor beta chains from one sample in a study of control samples from healthy donors and cancer patients. Method: immunoSEQ multiplex PCR; TCRdb's copy keeps in-frame clones and lacks some. The sample shows 130,000 or so clones, roughly 86% of them seen only once. The sample was blood. The receptors originated from a man in his 60s in good health. The CDR3 runs from the conserved cysteine through the conserved F or W. A D gene is named only where the DNA matches it firmly. Rows give clone size only sometimes, using once, few, many, or a class for an expanded clone.

CDR3 protein: CASRAGPNSPLHF
CDR3 DNA: TGTGCCAGCAGGGCCGGACCTAATTCACCCCTCCACTTT
J gene: TRBJ1-6
clone size: .
D gene: .
V gene: TRBV21-1

CDR3 protein: CASTTLGGGKLFF
CDR3 DNA: TGTGCCAGCACCACGTTGGGAGGGGGAAAACTGTTTTTT
J gene: TRBJ1-4
clone size: .
D gene: .
V gene: TRBV12-3/TRBV12-4

CDR3 protein: CASRGVRAGNYGYTF
CDR3 DNA: TGTGCCAGCAGGGGAGTGAGGGCTGGTAACTATGGCTACACCTTC
J gene: TRBJ1-2
clone size: .
D gene: .
V gene: TRBV28

CDR3 protein: CASSQELVTGLRNTIYF
CDR3 DNA: TGCGCCAGCAGCCAAGAATTGGTCACAGGGCTAAGAAACACCATATATTTT
J gene: TRBJ1-3
clone size: .
D gene: .
V gene: TRBV4-3

CDR3 protein: CASRSPTHSEQYF
CDR3 DNA: TGTGCCAGCAGGTCTCCTACCCACTCCGAGCAGTACTTC
J gene: TRBJ2-7
clone size: .
D gene: .
V gene: TRBV11-2

CDR3 protein: CASSIKGEYGYTF
CDR3 DNA: TGTGCCAGTAGTATCAAAGGAGAATATGGCTACACCTTC
J gene: TRBJ1-2
clone size: once
D gene: .
V gene: TRBV19

CDR3 protein: CASSPARGGAAYEQYF
CDR3 DNA: TGCGCCAGCAGCCCGGCACGGGGGGGGGCGGCCTACGAGCAGTACTTC
J gene: TRBJ2-7
clone size: once
D gene: TRBD2
V gene: TRBV5-1

CDR3 protein: CASSEAGSQAFF
CDR3 DNA: TGCGCCAGCAGTGAGGCCGGGAGCCAAGCTTTCTTT
J gene: TRBJ1-1
clone size: .
D gene: .
V gene: TRBV10-2

CDR3 protein: CAWNRGFDYNEQFF
CDR3 DNA: TGTGCCTGGAATCGCGGGTTTGACTACAATGAGCAGTTCTTC
J gene: TRBJ2-1
clone size: .
D gene: .
V gene: TRBV30

CDR3 protein: CASSSLSGGLHNEQFF
CDR3 DNA: TGTGCCAGCAGTTCACTCTCGGGGGGGCTTCACAATGAGCAGTTCTTC
J gene: TRBJ2-1
clone size: few
D gene: TRBD2
V gene: TRBV28

CDR3 protein: CASSVMAVRGDGELFF
CDR3 DNA: TGCGCCAGCAGCGTAATGGCGGTCCGGGGTGACGGGGAGCTGTTTTTT
J gene: TRBJ2-2
clone size: .
D gene: .
V gene: TRBV5-1

CDR3 protein: CASSLPRGTQHF
CDR3 DNA: TGTGCCAGCAGCCTTCCCAGGGGGACCCAGCATTTT
J gene: TRBJ1-5
clone size: .
D gene: TRBD1
V gene: TRBV3-1/TRBV3-2

CDR3 protein: CASSPLPGLGYNEQFF
CDR3 DNA: TGCGCCAGCAGCCCACTACCGGGACTAGGATACAATGAGCAGTTCTTC
J gene: TRBJ2-1
clone size: .
D gene: TRBD2
V gene: TRBV5-1

CDR3 protein: CASGMGLREAFF
CDR3 DNA: TGTGCCAGCGGAATGGGACTACGTGAAGCTTTCTTT
J gene: TRBJ1-1
clone size: .
D gene: .
V gene: TRBV7-3

CDR3 protein: CATGRGAGNTIYF
CDR3 DNA: TGTGCCACGGGCCGAGGCGCTGGAAACACCATATATTTT
J gene: TRBJ1-3
clone size: .
D gene: .
V gene: TRBV15

CDR3 protein: CASSIETVTAQPQHF
CDR3 DNA: TGTGCCAGTAGTATAGAAACAGTCACGGCTCAGCCCCAGCATTTT
J gene: TRBJ1-5
clone size: .
D gene: .
V gene: TRBV19

CDR3 protein: CASSPDPGVTDTQYF
CDR3 DNA: TGTGCCAGCAGCCCAGACCCTGGGGTGACAGATACGCAGTATTTT
J gene: TRBJ2-3
clone size: .
D gene: .
V gene: TRBV7-2

CDR3 protein: CASSAPGQGNYGYTF
CDR3 DNA: TGTGCCAGCAGCGCACCGGGACAGGGTAACTATGGCTACACCTTC
J gene: TRBJ1-2
clone size: .
D gene: TRBD1
V gene: TRBV7-2